The present entry profiles one T cell receptor beta chain with its context. Antigen: not known. These data are taken from a study of human T cells and chemical hapten exposure. Study-wide background: Minor volume differences among pooled libraries chiefly drove per-sample TCR yield variation. Study results and limitations: Expanded TCRs showed more large CDR3 clusters than pre-sensitization or healthy control sets.

V gave up 3 bases and J gave up 11 bases; unmatched junction bases: 9. Germline CDR1 reads SGHRS; CDR2 reads YFSETQ. This CDR3 region has 13 residues. How the authors handled the data: Ranging from about 23,224 to 750,000, TCR counts per sample had a median value of 95,638. MiXCR, applied by TCRdb to the RACE reads, yields one record per CDR3 protein. The authors' filters were not applied to this entry. The table records more than 80,000 distinct CDR3 sequences, about 10% of them present only once. Sample time point: pre-sensitization, week 0. Regarding treatment: therapeutic diphenylcyclopropenone sensitization with weekly scalp DPC.

The TCR originated in an older woman with alopecia areata. Some clones in this sample may be carry-over from other donors' samples. Sequenced material: whole blood, taken in connection with sensitization to the hapten diphenylcyclopropenone (DPC). The chain couples TRBV5-1 to TRBJ1-1; 8 bases map to TRBD1. CDR3 residues: CASSSLGQGEAFF. In nucleotides, the CDR3 is TGCGCCAGCAGCTCCCTCGGACAGGGAGAGGCTTTCTTT.